The 4 T cell receptor beta chains below were found in one sample sequenced in a study of T cell changes during pregnancy in multiple sclerosis. Generated by immunoSEQ multiplex PCR, the TCRdb table keeps only in-frame clones and is missing some. The sample carries 70,000 to 80,000 clones, about nine tenths recorded once. The specimen was CD4+ T cells from peripheral blood mononuclear cells, collected before pregnancy. The receptors shown here come from a female donor with multiple sclerosis, enrolled in a pregnancy study.

The rearrangement joins TRBV6-5 to TRBJ1-1, with D possibly being TRBD1 (6 bases). V was cut by 7 bases and J by 4 bases, with 19 bases left in between. Germline-derived CDR1 and CDR2 are MNHEY and SVGAGI. The CDR3 consists of 15 residues. CDR3 DNA sequence: TGTGCCAGCACCCTAGGGGGGGGTAGTAGCACTGAAGCTTTCTTT. Its translation is CASTLGGGSSTEAFF.

In DNA form, the CDR3 reads TGTGCCAGCAGCCATGCAGACAGGGGATCCACAGATACGCAGTATTTT. The encoded protein is CASSHADRGSTDTQYF. The rearrangement links TRBV11-1 to TRBJ2-3; 8 bases map to TRBD1. This CDR3 spans 16 amino acids. Trimming removed 5 bases from V and 2 bases from J; junction bases left unmatched: 9. From germline, CDR1 is SGHAT and CDR2 FQDESV (reference sequence).

The rearrangement uses TRBV2 and TRBJ1-5; a possible D gene is TRBD1 (5 bases). CDR1 SNHLY and CDR2 FYNNEI come from the germline V gene. The CDR3 has 14 amino acids. V dropped 6 bases and J dropped 3 bases, with 12 bases sitting between them. The CDR3 region is CASRLRDFNQPQHF. The CDR3 coding sequence is TGTGCCAGCAGACTCAGGGATTTCAATCAGCCCCAGCATTTT.

The J gene is TRBJ1-1, the V gene TRBV7-8; 9 nucleotides align to TRBD1. Germline V gene sequence: CDR1 SGHVS, CDR2 FQNEAQ. This CDR3 is 13 amino acids long. V was clipped by 5 bases and J by 8 bases; unmatched bases: 6. CDR3 sequence reads: CASSATGGREAFF. CDR3 nucleotides: TGTGCCAGCAGCGCCACAGGGGGCAGGGAAGCTTTCTTT.